This entry lists 22 T cell receptor beta chains sequenced from one sample in a study of T cell changes during pregnancy in multiple sclerosis. The data were produced by immunoSEQ multiplex PCR, yet TCRdb's version contains in-frame clones alone and is incomplete. This table holds roughly 43,000 clones, about 89% found once. The sample here was CD4+ T cells from peripheral blood mononuclear cells, taken after pregnancy. These receptors all stem from a female donor with multiple sclerosis, enrolled in a pregnancy study.

There are a few counts of this clone. The rearrangement joins TRBV6-5 to TRBJ1-3, with 7 bases fitting TRBD1. V lost 6 bases, J lost 4 bases, and 6 bases stayed unmatched. The germline V gene has CDR1 MNHEY and CDR2 SVGAGI. The CDR3 is 14 amino acids. The CDR3 DNA is TGTGCCAGCAGGCCATCGGACAGGGGAAACACCATATATTTT. It is translated as CASRPSDRGNTIYF.

This chain joins TRBV18 and TRBJ2-7; TRBD1 matches at 9 bases. This CDR3 contains 17 residues. V gave up 4 bases and J gave up 3 bases; unmatched junction bases: 13. Germline V gene data show CDR1 as KGHSH and CDR2 as LQKENI. The CDR3 loop is CASSLMTRDRAGYEQYF. The CDR3 DNA reads as TGTGCCAGCTCACTGATGACAAGGGACAGGGCCGGCTACGAGCAGTACTTC. Complete variable domain (other parts from reference TRBV18 and TRBJ2-7): NAGVMQNPRHLVRRRGQEARLRCSPMKGHSHVYWYRQLPEEGLKFMVYLQKENIIDESGMPKERFSAEFPKEGPSILRIQQVVRGDSAAYFCASSLMTRDRAGYEQYFGPGTRLTVT.

The V and J genes are TRBV6-1 and TRBJ2-3, with D tentatively TRBD2 (6 bases). Trimming shortened V by 3 bases and J by 0 bases, and 13 bases separated the two germline ends. CDR3 size: 16 residues. Germline CDR1 reads MNHNS; CDR2 reads SASEGT. This CDR3 reads CASSEGDLRSTDTQYF. The CDR3 DNA follows: TGTGCCAGCAGTGAGGGGGACTTGAGGAGCACAGATACGCAGTATTTT.

This clone has a handful of counts. J is TRBJ2-2 and V is TRBV2, with 9 nucleotides matching TRBD2. There are 16 residues in the CDR3. Trimming removed 5 bases from V and 5 bases from J; junction bases left unmatched: 9. From germline, CDR1 is SNHLY and CDR2 FYNNEI. CDR3 region: CASSPRLAVPTGELFF. CDR3 nucleotide sequence: TGTGCCAGCAGTCCTCGACTAGCGGTACCGACCGGGGAGCTGTTTTTT.

This clone was counted once. The rearrangement joins TRBV18 to TRBJ1-5; the match to TRBD1 covers 10 bases. The CDR3 is 16 amino acids. J lost 7 bases, V lost 2 bases, and 8 bases had no gene match. Germline V gene data show CDR1 as KGHSH and CDR2 as LQKENI. The CDR3 sequence: CASSPAGTGVRQPQHF. DNA for the CDR3: TGTGCCAGCTCACCAGCCGGGACAGGGGTAAGACAGCCCCAGCATTTT.

The CDR3 DNA reads TGTGCCAGCAGCTCCGCAGGGGGCACCGGGGAGCTGTTTTTT. Protein sequence: CASSSAGGTGELFF. The chain joins TRBV7-9 to TRBJ2-2; 7 bases line up with TRBD1. V lost 4 bases and J lost 4; bases outside the gene matches: 3. The CDR3 sequence is 14 residues long. The germline V gene encodes CDR1 SEHNR and CDR2 FQNEAQ (reference sequence).

The rearrangement uses TRBV18 and TRBJ1-2; TRBD1 matches 11 bases. V trimming: 3 bases; J trimming: 6 bases; junction bases outside the gene matches: 9. The germline V gene has CDR1 KGHSH and CDR2 LQKENI. The CDR3 runs 16 residues. The CDR3 sequence is CASSPTPGQGEDGYTF. CDR3 sequence (DNA): TGTGCCAGCTCACCGACTCCGGGACAGGGGGAAGATGGCTACACCTTC.

The chain has TRBV29-1 and TRBJ2-5; TRBD1 is a possible D gene (6 bases). This CDR3 is built from 14 residues. Germline CDR1 and CDR2: SQVTM and ANQGSEA. Trimming took 4 bases from V and 1 from J, leaving 13 bases between them. CDR3 nucleotide sequence: TGCAGCGTTGGATGGACAGAGATCCAAGAGACCCAGTACTTC. Protein sequence: CSVGWTEIQETQYF.

The gene calls are TRBV10-3 and TRBJ1-4; 7 nucleotides agree with TRBD1. J lost 6 bases, V lost 7 bases, and 8 bases had no gene match. This CDR3 has 14 amino acids. CDR1 ENHRY and CDR2 SYGVKD come from the germline V gene. CDR3 nucleotides: TGTGCCATCAAGGGGGCGGCAGGGGATGAAAAACTGTTTTTT. Translation: CAIKGAAGDEKLFF.

The CDR3 nucleotides are TGTGCCAGCAGGGCCCCGGGACAGGGCCTACTAAATGAGCAGTTCTTC. Encoded protein: CASRAPGQGLLNEQFF. This chain connects TRBV2 to TRBJ2-1; TRBD1 matches 9 bases. The junction had 13 bases not matched to a gene; V was cut back by 6 bases and J by 7 bases. The CDR3 has 16 amino acids. The germline CDR1 and CDR2 sequences are SNHLY and FYNNEI.

The J gene is TRBJ2-7, the V gene TRBV28; 10 bases map to TRBD1. The CDR3 extends over 16 amino acids. Trimming took 7 bases from V and 3 from J; bases not matched to a gene: 12. Germline assignment: CDR1 MDHEN and CDR2 SYDVKM. Here the CDR3 reads CASKTGGPSPLYEQYF. In nucleotides, the CDR3 is TGTGCCAGCAAGACAGGGGGCCCATCCCCCCTCTACGAGCAGTACTTC.

The chain combines TRBV27 with TRBJ2-7, with 11 positions matching TRBD1. CDR1 and CDR2 (germline): MNHEY, SMNVEV (reference sequence). The CDR3 is made up of 14 amino acids. The trim removed 4 bases at V and 6 bases at J, leaving 5 bases unmatched. CDR3 region: CASSWTGGQSEQYF. The CDR3 nucleotides read TGTGCCAGCAGTTGGACAGGGGGCCAAAGCGAGCAGTACTTC.

CDR3 nucleotides: TGCGCCAGCAGCTCATCAGGGGGGCCGGCAGATACGCAGTATTTT. Translation: CASSSSGGPADTQYF. The genes are TRBV5-1 and TRBJ2-3; a weak D match, TRBD1 (7 bases). The CDR3 is made up of 15 amino acids. The germline V and J ends were trimmed by 3 bases and 4 bases, with 15 bases remaining between them. Germline values: CDR1 SGHRS, CDR2 YFSETQ.

V is TRBV18 and J is TRBJ1-5; D may be TRBD1 (6 bases). Trimming took 8 bases from V and 2 from J, leaving 16 bases between them. The germline gives CDR1 KGHSH, CDR2 LQKENI. The CDR3 totals 15 residues. As DNA, the CDR3 is TGTGCCAGCACCCCTTACAGGGCTGGCAATCAGCCCCAGCATTTT. Amino acid sequence: CASTPYRAGNQPQHF.

V gene TRBV11-3 combines with J gene TRBJ1-2; D is perhaps TRBD1 (5 bases). The CDR3 has 13 amino acids. Trimming shortened V by 0 bases and J by 9 bases, and 11 bases separated the two germline ends. The germline CDR1 and CDR2 sequences are SGHNT and YENEEA. The CDR3 DNA reads TGTGCCAGCAGCTTAGAGGGGGGACGGAGCTACACCTTC. It yields the protein CASSLEGGRSYTF.

The J gene is TRBJ1-3, the V gene TRBV9; 8 bases fit TRBD1. Germline lookup yields CDR1 SGDLS and CDR2 YYNGEE. The CDR3 has 16 amino acids. V dropped 3 bases and J dropped 0; count of bases not matched to a gene: 5. In DNA, the CDR3 is TGTGCCAGCAGCGCCGGGGACAGGAACTCTGGAAACACCATATATTTT. Its protein is CASSAGDRNSGNTIYF.

The chain links TRBV4-1 to TRBJ2-3; TRBD2 aligns across 8 bases. Germline trimming cut 3 bases from V and 1 base from J; bases unmatched to any gene: 6. The V gene's germline CDR1 is MGHRA and CDR2 YSYEKL. The CDR3 totals 16 residues. CDR3: CASSQSRTSRTDTQYF. The CDR3, as DNA: TGCGCCAGCAGCCAGTCCCGGACTAGCCGCACAGATACGCAGTATTTT.

This chain joins TRBV5-4 and TRBJ1-2; D possibly corresponds to TRBD1 (5 bases). V was cut by 0 bases and J by 11 bases, with 14 bases left in between. There are 13 residues in the CDR3. CDR1 is SGHNT and CDR2 is YYREEE in the germline V gene (reference sequence). The CDR3 DNA is TGTGCCAGCAGCTTGGACCCCAGGGTGGTATACACCTTC. Protein sequence: CASSLDPRVVYTF.

The chain joins TRBV19 to TRBJ2-1; TRBD2 matches 13 bases. The CDR3 is made up of 14 amino acids. The germline CDR1 and CDR2 sequences are LNHDA and SQIVND (reference sequence). J gave up 9 bases and V 8 bases, and 7 bases lay outside the gene matches. In DNA, the CDR3 is TGTGCCAGTGCCACGGGGACTAGCGGGATTGAGCAGTTCTTC. This sequence encodes CASATGTSGIEQFF. The variable domain in full, completed from reference TRBV19 and TRBJ2-1, reads DGGITQSPKYLFRKEGQNVTLSCEQNLNHDAMYWYRQDPGQGLRLIYYSQIVNDFQKGDIAEGYSVSREKKESFPLTVTSAQKNPTAFYLCASATGTSGIEQFFGPGTRLTVL.

The CDR3 loop reads CASSVTSGGYNEQFF. In nucleotides, the CDR3 is TGTGCCAGCAGTGTGACTAGCGGGGGTTACAATGAGCAGTTCTTC. The gene calls are TRBV2 and TRBJ2-1; 12 bases are shared with TRBD2. The V segment lost 4 bases and the J segment 4 bases; nucleotides outside the gene matches: 2. Germline CDR1 reads SNHLY; CDR2 reads FYNNEI. The CDR3 has 15 amino acids.

This sequence joins TRBV28 and TRBJ2-7, with 7 bases matching TRBD2. The CDR3 length is 17 residues. Germline CDR1 and CDR2: MDHEN and SYDVKM. The trim removed 2 bases at V and 4 bases at J, leaving 14 bases unmatched. The CDR3 region is CASSLPVMFSGSYEQYF. Written as DNA, the CDR3 is TGTGCCAGCAGTTTACCCGTAATGTTTAGCGGGTCTTACGAGCAGTACTTC.

V is TRBV11-2 and J is TRBJ2-5; TRBD1 matches 7 bases. This CDR3 region has 14 residues. Germline loops: CDR1 SGHAT, CDR2 FQNNGV. The V gene end was trimmed by 3 bases and the J gene end by 5 bases; junction bases not matched to a gene: 6. CDR3 sequence: CASSFGRGWETQYF. The CDR3 DNA follows: TGTGCCAGCAGCTTCGGCAGGGGGTGGGAGACCCAGTACTTC.